This T cell receptor (beta chain) was recorded in a study of T cell clusters in autoimmune cytopenias (dated by TCRdb to about 2019). In terms of the full investigation: Healthy donor controls had a mean age of around 52 years and a median age of about 64 years, with about 55% of the roughly 45 female. Per sample, TRB sequencing gave a median depth of about 49,000 reads and a median of 2,350 distinct TRB clonotypes. In autoimmune cytopenia patients, peripheral blood TRB and IGH repertoires were sequenced during active disease and over treatment follow-up, together with healthy, CLL and autoimmune hepatitis controls. The study was designed to test whether a disease-specific immune repertoire signature usable as a blood-based biomarker is carried by autoimmune cytopenia patients. For primary cytopenia, roughly 25 age-matched healthy donors were used as controls, and for secondary cytopenia, roughly 13 age-matched CLL patients were used as controls. The comparison group for autoimmune hepatitis repertoires was 23 healthy donors matched for age and sex. General conclusions and limits of the study: Shifts in the TRB repertoire, including less even repertoires in secondary cytopenia and CLL, were mostly a reflection of lymphoma bias and not of autoimmunity. Compared with active autoimmune hepatitis patients, healthy donors had almost three times as many exclusive TRB clusters, a finding consistent with an autoimmunity-wide signature. The T cell clusters were only ever defined in silico, so experimental validation of their functional role was still needed. In the comparison of secondary cytopenia with CLL, no cluster-lack signature showed up, apparently because the dominant lymphoma-associated repertoire masked the signature. The GLIPH analysis suggested a lack of physiological T cell clusters in primary autoimmune cytopenia patients, since more than 40 clusters were exclusive to healthy donors whereas around 18 were exclusive to patients.

In the absence of a count, this clonotype is rated medium-sized (0.01 to 0.1%) from its frequency. It has no known antigen specificity. Including cysteine and phenylalanine, the CDR3 has 14 amino acids. DNA is not recorded here. The germline V gene (reference sequence) provides CDR1 MNHEY and CDR2 SMNVEV. Each sample's TRB amplification started from around 230 ng of peripheral blood genomic DNA, which corresponds to roughly 38,000 genome equivalents. TRB rearrangements were amplified by multiplex PCR following a touch-down protocol, with the TRB-A and TRB-B primer pools mixed in one tube. Illumina adapters and sample indices were added to the amplicons through two consecutive PCR reactions using Phusion HS II polymerase. The amplicons were purified from gel with the NucleoSpin Gel and PCR Clean-up kit, after which the amplicons were quantified by Qubit and checked for quality on an Agilent 2100 Bioanalyzer. Sequencing of the libraries was done on an Illumina MiSeq with 600-cycle, single-indexed, paired-end runs. The paper's processing steps were these. MiXCR version 2.1.12 with the default MiXCR reference library was used to align and assemble TRB reads. A clone was defined by each unique CDR3 nucleotide sequence, and the analysis included only productive sequences with two or more reads. Repertoire diversity was assessed with alpha-parameterized diversity profiles (alpha 0 to 5), including the Shannon (alpha 1) and Simpson (alpha 2) indices, which were computed with an R script. Combinatorial TRB VJ usage was calculated with the tcR package and was compared between cohorts by principal component analysis performed with ade4. GLIPH was used to cluster TCRbeta CDR3s in pairs of cohorts matched for age and read depth, and a Wilcoxon test was used to compare cluster frequencies. TCRdb reprocessed the raw reads; every CDR3 protein sequence is a single record, and DNA is not supplied. The V and J calls reflect TCRdb's pipeline rather than the authors' work. The record for this sample contains roughly 1,900 distinct CDR3 sequences. The ten largest make up 6.5% to 8.5% of the sample.

This sample also belongs to another study, concerning T cell repertoires in aging, cancer and after chemotherapy. As noted in the second study: Donors spanned six age groups from 30 or younger to 70 or older, with at least three individuals per group. Control TCR repertoires from healthy donors were recorded over several months to years, and clear clonal overlap was observed across re-sampling. In total, the full dataset held approximately 8.4 million TCR reads. Compared with age-matched healthy donors, untreated patients with either hematological or solid cancers had significantly lower TCR diversity in the blood along with higher clonality. Declining TCR diversity with age in healthy donors was mainly explained by loss of richness; in cancer patients, loss of evenness also contributed. An increase in median generation probability over the chemotherapy interval was observed in both cancer cohorts, suggesting that the repertoire was reconstituted through rebound thymic output. According to the authors, the repertoire data do not permit conclusions about immunological memory after chemotherapy. To examine immunoaging and T cell reconstitution after chemotherapy, the study profiled TCR beta repertoires in peripheral blood from healthy donors and cancer patients. A cohort of 200 to 250 cancer patients (approximately 90 with hematological and approximately 120 with solid cancers) was assembled, and 95 to 100 healthy donors were included as a reference group. TRB sequences were processed with MiXCR versions 2.12 and 3.0.5. Shannon diversity, evenness, clonality (one minus evenness), and alpha-parameterized diversity profiles from alpha 0 to 5 were included as repertoire metrics. The IGoR algorithm was used to calculate generation probabilities of clones in the paired pre- and post-chemotherapy samples.

This TCR derives from a human donor in good health. The rearrangement joined TRBV27 to TRBJ1-5; TCRdb designates TRBD1, a call that cannot be tested without DNA. The sample comprised peripheral blood. The CDR3 reads CASRPTGGIQPQHF.